The 8 T cell receptor beta chains below all came from one sample that was sequenced in a study of T cell responses to AZD1222 COVID-19 vaccine. Here immunoSEQ multiplex PCR was the method, and the copy in TCRdb shows in-frame clones only, minus some. The top ten hold just over 9% of the sample, which has about 150,000 clones, about nine tenths seen once. The starting material was peripheral blood, obtained 28 days after the second AZD1222 dose. The receptors shown here come from an adult who received the AZD1222 COVID-19 vaccine.

The CDR3 loop reads CASSDGLAGVTHEQYF. Here the CDR3 DNA reads TGTGCCAGCAGTGACGGACTAGCGGGAGTAACCCACGAGCAGTACTTC. This chain joins TRBV6-1 and TRBJ2-7; 13 bases are shared with TRBD2. Trimming removed 3 bases from V and 5 bases from J; junction bases left unmatched: 7. The CDR3 totals 16 residues. Germline V CDR1 and CDR2: MNHNS, SASEGT.

In this sample, this clone turned up a few times. V and J are TRBV5-1 and TRBJ2-5, with 8 bases matching TRBD1. Germline CDR1 SGHRS, CDR2 YFSETQ. This CDR3 contains 16 residues. After removal of 4 bases from V and 1 base from J, the junction contained 9 bases not matched to a gene. The CDR3 sequence is CASSPLGQGGQETQYF. CDR3 DNA: TGCGCCAGCAGCCCATTAGGACAGGGCGGCCAAGAGACCCAGTACTTC.

This clone was recorded only once. The chain employs TRBV5-6 and TRBJ1-2, with D perhaps TRBD1 (6 bases). Trimming shortened V by 2 bases and J by 1 base, and 12 bases separated the two germline ends. Germline V gene lookup returns CDR1 SGHDT and CDR2 YYEEEE. The CDR3 extends over 15 amino acids. In DNA form, the CDR3 reads TGTGCCAGCAGCTTCAGGGGACTGGGTAACTATGGCTACACCTTC. Protein sequence: CASSFRGLGNYGYTF. The full variable domain, its missing parts supplied by reference TRBV5-6 and TRBJ1-2, is DAGVTQSPTHLIKTRGQQVTLRCSPKSGHDTVSWYQQALGQGPQFIFQYYEEEERQRGNFPDRFSGHQFPNYSSELNVNALLLGDSALYLCASSFRGLGNYGYTFGSGTRLTVV.

This sequence joins TRBV24-1 and TRBJ1-2; no clear D gene. V was cut by 0 bases and J by 2 bases, with 6 bases left in between. There are 14 residues in the CDR3. Germline lookup yields CDR1 KGHDR and CDR2 SFDVKD. CDR3: CATSDLGRNYGYTF. The CDR3 DNA reads as TGTGCCACCAGTGATTTGGGCAGGAACTATGGCTACACCTTC.

In its sample, this clone was seen a few times. The chain recombines TRBV7-2 with TRBJ1-6; unclear D gene. The V and J ends lost 2 bases and 7 bases respectively, with 6 bases between them. The CDR3 length is 13 residues. The germline gives CDR1 SGHTA, CDR2 FQGNSA. The CDR3 region is CASSLTLNSPLHF. The CDR3 DNA sequence: TGTGCCAGCAGCTTAACTCTGAATTCACCCCTCCACTTT.

The CDR3 DNA reads as TGTGCCAGTAGTACACCAAGGACAGGGCTCCAAGAGACCCAGTACTTC. Its protein is CASSTPRTGLQETQYF. This chain connects TRBV19 to TRBJ2-5; TRBD1 matches at 8 bases. V was pared by 4 bases and J by 1 base, with 8 bases of the junction left unmatched. CDR3 size: 16 residues. CDR1 is LNHDA and CDR2 is SQIVND in the germline V gene (reference sequence).

The CDR3 DNA reads TGTGCCAGCTCACCAAAACCCAGCGGGAGAACAGATACGCAGTATTTT. Its translation: CASSPKPSGRTDTQYF. The chain employs TRBV18 and TRBJ2-3, with 8 bases that match TRBD2. Per the germline V gene, CDR1 is KGHSH and CDR2 is LQKENI. V lost 2 bases and J lost 3; bases outside the gene matches: 7. The CDR3 sequence is 16 residues long.

This clone was seen only once. The rearrangement links TRBV6-2 or TRBV6-3 to TRBJ2-1, with unresolved D. V lost 6 bases to trimming and J lost 0 bases, with 6 bases between them. The CDR3 is 13 residues long. CDR1 and CDR2 (germline): MNHEY, SVGEGT. The CDR3 nucleotides read TGTGCCAGCAGCTCGGGCTCCTACAATGAGCAGTTCTTC. Translation: CASSSGSYNEQFF.